This T cell receptor beta chain was recovered during a study of blood T cell repertoires in COVID-19 (dated by TCRdb to 2019 to 2021). Context from the whole study: Samples from collaborators originated in the United States, Italy and Spain and spanned both the acute and convalescent phases of COVID-19. The prospective study material was composed of cDNA or gDNA derived from T cells, B-cell-depleted T cells, or PBMCs. The dataset comprised deeply sampled blood TCRbeta repertoires from subjects exposed to, actively infected with, or recovered from COVID-19. A freely available public database, intended as a resource for researchers studying the immune response to SARS-CoV-2, is where the repertoires were released. Samples came from the ongoing ImmuneRACE study (first 160 participants) plus 1,254 subjects from 6 global collaborators. The sample metadata nearly always contained a de-identified subject ID, COVID-19 status, age in years and sex. Where available, HLA class I and class II types were obtained from metadata supplied by the sample provider rather than from assay-based typing.

Participants in the prospective study were aged roughly 18 to 89 years, lived in under 30 United States geographic areas, and enrolled through a virtual design. In the prospective study, participants were assigned to cohorts based on the clinical history participants reported in a screening survey and a study questionnaire. Recovered participants in ImmuneRACE Cohort 3 were defined as having two consecutive negative NP/OP PCR tests, clearance from a healthcare professional, or resolution of symptoms. In the prospective study, mobile phlebotomists collected whole blood, serum and a nasopharyngeal or oropharyngeal swab from each participant. Additional blood draws and questionnaires over an approximately 2-month period could optionally be provided by prospective study participants. Before DNA extraction, prospective study blood samples were shipped either frozen or at room temperature. Results the study describes overall, beyond this receptor: The amount of clinical and demographic metadata varied by source and participant and was provided uncurated.

A note on this clone: Its antigen is not yet known. Base quality data are lacking; no much larger clone is found one base away.

Including the terminal cysteine and phenylalanine, the CDR3 comprises 13 residues. CDR3 DNA is the only sequence kept; it has 39 bases, read in frame from the first base. The germline V gene (reference sequence) supplies CDR1 LNHDA and CDR2 SQIVND. V gives up 1 base and J gives up 6 bases, and the segment between their germline ends measures 9 bases. TCRbeta CDR3 regions were amplified from genomic DNA using the immunoSEQ Assay, a bias-controlled multiplex PCR. As for the original processing: Nucleated cell counts per sample were estimated from amplification of reference gene primers within the assay. To quantify the absolute abundance of each unique TCRbeta CDR3 rearrangement, sequence reads were collapsed and filtered. For each sample, productive Simpson clonality was calculated as the square root of Simpson's diversity index across productive rearrangements. TCRdb holds this immuneACCESS table with in-frame rearrangements only. Some clones are missing; in checked studies, unresolved V genes explain under half, and the rest has no known cause. The DNA gave D and trimming, while V, J and clone size come from that table. Present in this sample are under 150,000 clones, under 85% of which were seen just once. 18% of the sample lies in the top ten.

This sequence was found in a man aged 25 to 45 who had recovered from COVID-19. Input material: PBMCs or T cells enriched from blood (not recorded which). This chain is built from TRBV19 and TRBJ2-5, with the D gene call left open. CDR3 protein: CASSIAREQTQYF. The bases read TGTGCCAGTAGTATAGCACGCGAGCAGACCCAGTACTTC.